A single T cell receptor (beta chain) is shown here with its context. This specimen belongs to a study of T cells in Graves' hyperthyroidism and ophthalmopathy. The CDR3 regions of TCR beta were amplified from RNA transcripts. A first-round RT-PCR of the TCR CDR3 used the HTBI primer set. TCRdb re-derived calls from the multiplex PCR reads in MiXCR, one entry per CDR3 protein. The sample holds 540,000 or so distinct CDR3 sequences, under 60% seen once. The V gene end was trimmed by 8 bases and the J gene end by 5 bases; junction bases not matched to a gene: 11. CDR1 is SQVTM and CDR2 is ANQGSEA in the germline V gene. The CDR3 totals 14 residues.

This sequence joins TRBV29-1 and TRBJ2-5; 10 bases line up with TRBD1. This clonotype originated in an adult woman with Graves' disease, either hyperthyroidism or ophthalmopathy (not recorded which). Sequencing was done on a sample of peripheral blood or thyroid tissue (not recorded which). The CDR3 protein is CSIRDRGQDETQYF. The CDR3 bases are TGCAGCATCCGAGACAGGGGGCAGGATGAGACCCAGTACTTC.